This T cell receptor (beta chain) appears in the sequencing data of a study of T-cell reconstitution after alpha-beta-depleted transplantation in children. This clonotype showed up just a few times. Its matching antigen is unknown. For TCRbeta, the library was prepared with unique molecular identifiers. TCRdb reprocessed the PCR reads with MiXCR, giving one entry per CDR3 protein. The sample contains 450,000 to 600,000 distinct CDR3 sequences, roughly 13% of which appear only once. Study outcomes and limitations: One year post-transplant, T-cell counts and diversity were largely derived from T cells produced anew. It was reported that alpha-beta T cells came from several hundred expanded graft clones (about two months after transplant).

Germline values: CDR1 SGHAT, CDR2 FQNNGV. Between the trimmed V and J ends, which lost 2 bases and 1 base, there was a span of 17 bases. The CDR3 contains 18 residues. This TCR came from a male patient between 10 and 17 years old who had a stem cell transplant for acute myeloid leukemia, so the T cells may come from the graft donor. This chain uses TRBV11-2 with TRBJ2-2, with D tentatively TRBD2 (5 bases). The specimen comprised PBMCs, mostly from graft donor cells, sampled 360 days after TCRalphabeta/CD19-depleted stem cell transplant. The CDR3 reads CASSLPTRAAVNTGELFF. In nucleotides, the CDR3 is TGTGCCAGCAGCTTACCCACCCGAGCAGCGGTGAACACCGGGGAGCTGTTTTTT.